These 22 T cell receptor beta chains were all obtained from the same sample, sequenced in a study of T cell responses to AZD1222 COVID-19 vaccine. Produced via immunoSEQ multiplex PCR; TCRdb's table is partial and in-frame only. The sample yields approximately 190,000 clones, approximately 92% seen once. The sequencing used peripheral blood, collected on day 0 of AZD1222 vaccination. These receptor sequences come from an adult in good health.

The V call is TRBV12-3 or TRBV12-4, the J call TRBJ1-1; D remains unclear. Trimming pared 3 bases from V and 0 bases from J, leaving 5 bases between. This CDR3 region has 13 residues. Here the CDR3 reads CASSLEVNTEAFF. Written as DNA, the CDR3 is TGTGCCAGCAGTTTGGAGGTGAACACTGAAGCTTTCTTT.

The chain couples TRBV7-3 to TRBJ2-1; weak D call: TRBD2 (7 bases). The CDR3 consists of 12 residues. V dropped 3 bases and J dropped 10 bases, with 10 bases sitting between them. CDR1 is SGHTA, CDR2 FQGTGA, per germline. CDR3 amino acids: CASSFTGGEQFF. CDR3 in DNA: TGTGCCAGCAGCTTCACGGGGGGCGAGCAGTTCTTC.

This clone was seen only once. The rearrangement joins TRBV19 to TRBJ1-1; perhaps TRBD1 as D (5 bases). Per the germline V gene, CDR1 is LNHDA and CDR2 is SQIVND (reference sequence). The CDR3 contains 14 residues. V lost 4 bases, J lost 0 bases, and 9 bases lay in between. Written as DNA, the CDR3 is TGTGCCAGTAGTAGGGGACCGTTGAACACTGAAGCTTTCTTT. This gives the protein CASSRGPLNTEAFF.

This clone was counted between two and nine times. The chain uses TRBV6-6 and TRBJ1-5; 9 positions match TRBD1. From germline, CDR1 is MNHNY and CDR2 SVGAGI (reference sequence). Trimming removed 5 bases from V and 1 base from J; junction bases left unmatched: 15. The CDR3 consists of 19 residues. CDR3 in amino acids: CASSPSPGQGKASNQPQHF. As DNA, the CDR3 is TGTGCCAGCAGTCCTTCCCCGGGACAGGGTAAAGCGAGCAATCAGCCCCAGCATTTT.

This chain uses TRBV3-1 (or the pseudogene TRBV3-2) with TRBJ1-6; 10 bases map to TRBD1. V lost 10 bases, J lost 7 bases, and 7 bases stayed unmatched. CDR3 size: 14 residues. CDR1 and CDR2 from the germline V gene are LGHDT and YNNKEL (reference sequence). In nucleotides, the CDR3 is TGTGCCACAGGACAGGGGGGAGAAAATTCACCCCTCCACTTT. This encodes CATGQGGENSPLHF.

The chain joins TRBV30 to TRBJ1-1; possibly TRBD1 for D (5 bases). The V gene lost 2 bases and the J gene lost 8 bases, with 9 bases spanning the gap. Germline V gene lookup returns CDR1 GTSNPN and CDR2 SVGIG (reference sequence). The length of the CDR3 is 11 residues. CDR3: CAWSTTGEAFF. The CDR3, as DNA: TGTGCCTGGAGTACCACAGGCGAAGCTTTCTTT.

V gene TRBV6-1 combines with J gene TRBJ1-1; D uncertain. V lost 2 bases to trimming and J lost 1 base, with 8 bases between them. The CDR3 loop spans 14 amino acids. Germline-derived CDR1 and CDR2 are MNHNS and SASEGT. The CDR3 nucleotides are TGTGCCAGCAGTGAAACTGGGAAGAACACTGAAGCTTTCTTT. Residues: CASSETGKNTEAFF.

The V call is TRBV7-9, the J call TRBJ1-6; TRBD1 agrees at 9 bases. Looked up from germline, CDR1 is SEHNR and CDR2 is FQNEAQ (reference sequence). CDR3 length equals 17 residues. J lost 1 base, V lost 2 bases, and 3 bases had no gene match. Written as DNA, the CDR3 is TGTGCCAGCAGCTTATGGACAGGGGATTCCTATAATTCACCCCTCCACTTT. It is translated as CASSLWTGDSYNSPLHF.

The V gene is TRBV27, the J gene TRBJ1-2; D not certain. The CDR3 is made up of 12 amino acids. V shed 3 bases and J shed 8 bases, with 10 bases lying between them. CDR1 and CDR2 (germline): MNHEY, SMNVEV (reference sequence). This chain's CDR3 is CASSFKGVGYTF. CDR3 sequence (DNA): TGTGCCAGCAGTTTCAAAGGAGTCGGCTACACCTTC.

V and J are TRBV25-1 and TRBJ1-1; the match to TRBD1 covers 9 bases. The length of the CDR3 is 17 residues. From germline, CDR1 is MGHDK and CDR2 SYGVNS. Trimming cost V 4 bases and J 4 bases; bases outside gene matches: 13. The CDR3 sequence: CASSANRGTGIGTEAFF. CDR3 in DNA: TGTGCCAGCAGTGCAAACCGGGGGACAGGGATTGGCACTGAAGCTTTCTTT. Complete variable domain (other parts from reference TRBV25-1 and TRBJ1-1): EADIYQTPRYLVIGTGKKITLECSQTMGHDKMYWYQQDPGMELHLIHYSYGVNSTEKGDLSSESTVSRIRTEHFPLTLESARPSHTSQYLCASSANRGTGIGTEAFFGQGTRLTVV.

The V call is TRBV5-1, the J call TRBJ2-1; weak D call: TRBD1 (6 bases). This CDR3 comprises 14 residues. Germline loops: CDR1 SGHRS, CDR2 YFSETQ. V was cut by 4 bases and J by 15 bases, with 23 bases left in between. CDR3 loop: CASSANTGSLNAFF. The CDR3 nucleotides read TGCGCCAGCAGCGCTAACACAGGGTCCCTTAATGCGTTCTTC.

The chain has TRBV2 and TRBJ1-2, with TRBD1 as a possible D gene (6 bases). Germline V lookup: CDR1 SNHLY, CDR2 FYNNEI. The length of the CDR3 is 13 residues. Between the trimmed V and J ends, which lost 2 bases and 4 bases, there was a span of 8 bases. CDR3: CASSEQGLYGYTF. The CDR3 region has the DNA TGTGCCAGCAGTGAACAGGGGCTCTATGGCTACACCTTC.

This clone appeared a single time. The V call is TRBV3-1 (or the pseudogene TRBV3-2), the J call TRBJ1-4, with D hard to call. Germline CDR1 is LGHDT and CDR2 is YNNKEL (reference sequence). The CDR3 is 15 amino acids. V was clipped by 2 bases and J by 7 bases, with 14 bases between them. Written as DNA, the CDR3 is TGTGCCAGCAGCCAACTCATGGGAGGGTTTGAAAAACTGTTTTTT. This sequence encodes CASSQLMGGFEKLFF.

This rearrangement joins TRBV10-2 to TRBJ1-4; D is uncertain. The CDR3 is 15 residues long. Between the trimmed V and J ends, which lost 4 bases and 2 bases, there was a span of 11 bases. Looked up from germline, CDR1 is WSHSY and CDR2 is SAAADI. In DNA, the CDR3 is TGCGCCAGCAGTGGACTTTTCTCGACTAATGAAAAACTGTTTTTT. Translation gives CASSGLFSTNEKLFF.

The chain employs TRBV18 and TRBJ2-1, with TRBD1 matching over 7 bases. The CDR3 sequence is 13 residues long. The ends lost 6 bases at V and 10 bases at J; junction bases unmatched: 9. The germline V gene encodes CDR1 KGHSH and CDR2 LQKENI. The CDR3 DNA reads TGTGCCAGCTCGGCGATACAGGGGTGGGAGCAGTTCTTC. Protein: CASSAIQGWEQFF.

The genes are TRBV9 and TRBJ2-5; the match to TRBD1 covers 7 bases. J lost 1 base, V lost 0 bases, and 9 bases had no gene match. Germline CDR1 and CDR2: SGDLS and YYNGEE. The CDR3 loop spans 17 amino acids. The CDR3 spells CASSVGQGVDGQETQYF. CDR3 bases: TGTGCCAGCAGCGTAGGACAGGGAGTGGACGGCCAAGAGACCCAGTACTTC.

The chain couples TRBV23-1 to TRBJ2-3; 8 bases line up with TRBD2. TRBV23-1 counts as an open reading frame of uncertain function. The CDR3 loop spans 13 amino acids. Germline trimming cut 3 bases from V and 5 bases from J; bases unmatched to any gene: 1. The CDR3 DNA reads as TGCGCCAGCAGTCACAGCGGGGGAGATACGCAGTATTTT. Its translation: CASSHSGGDTQYF.

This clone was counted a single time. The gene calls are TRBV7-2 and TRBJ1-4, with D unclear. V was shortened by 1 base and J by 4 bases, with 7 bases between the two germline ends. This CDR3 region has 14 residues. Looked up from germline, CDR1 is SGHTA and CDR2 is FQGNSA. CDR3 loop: CASSLERNNEKLFF. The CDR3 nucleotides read TGTGCCAGCAGCTTAGAGCGTAATAATGAAAAACTGTTTTTT.

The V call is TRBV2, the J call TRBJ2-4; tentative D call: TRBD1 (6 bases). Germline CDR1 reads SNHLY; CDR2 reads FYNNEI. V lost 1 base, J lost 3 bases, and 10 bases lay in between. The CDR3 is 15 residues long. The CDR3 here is CASSEVADSKNIQYF. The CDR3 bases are TGTGCCAGCAGTGAAGTGGCGGACAGCAAAAACATTCAGTACTTC.

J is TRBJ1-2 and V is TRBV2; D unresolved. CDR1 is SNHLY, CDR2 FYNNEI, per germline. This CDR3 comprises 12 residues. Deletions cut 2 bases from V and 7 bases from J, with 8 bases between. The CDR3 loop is CASSELGIGYTF. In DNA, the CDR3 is TGTGCCAGCAGTGAACTGGGAATTGGCTACACCTTC.

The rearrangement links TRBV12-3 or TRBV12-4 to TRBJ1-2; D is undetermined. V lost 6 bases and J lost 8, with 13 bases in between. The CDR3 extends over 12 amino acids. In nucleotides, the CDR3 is TGTGCCAGCAGCCGACCCCGAGGGGGCTACACCTTC. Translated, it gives CASSRPRGGYTF.

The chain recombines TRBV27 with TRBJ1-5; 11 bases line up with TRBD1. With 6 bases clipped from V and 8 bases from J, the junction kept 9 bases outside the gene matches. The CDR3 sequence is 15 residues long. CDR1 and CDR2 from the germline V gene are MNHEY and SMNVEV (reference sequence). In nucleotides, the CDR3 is TGTGCCAGCAGCTCCCGGGACAGGGGGTCCGAGCCCCAGCATTTT. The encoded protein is CASSSRDRGSEPQHF.